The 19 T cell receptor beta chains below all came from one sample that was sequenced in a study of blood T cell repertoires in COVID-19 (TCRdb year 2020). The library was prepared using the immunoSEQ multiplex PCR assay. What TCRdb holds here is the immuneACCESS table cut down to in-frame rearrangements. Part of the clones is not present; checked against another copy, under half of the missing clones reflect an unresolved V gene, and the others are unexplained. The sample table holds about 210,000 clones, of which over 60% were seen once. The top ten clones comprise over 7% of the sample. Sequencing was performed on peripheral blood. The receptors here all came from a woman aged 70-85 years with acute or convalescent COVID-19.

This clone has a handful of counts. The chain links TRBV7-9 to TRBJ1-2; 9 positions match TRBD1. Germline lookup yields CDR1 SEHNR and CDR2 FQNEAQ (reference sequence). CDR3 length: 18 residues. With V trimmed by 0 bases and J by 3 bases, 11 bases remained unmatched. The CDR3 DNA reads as TGTGCCAGCAGCTTAGCGTATCAAGGGGACAGGGACCACTATGGCTACACCTTC. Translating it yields CASSLAYQGDRDHYGYTF.

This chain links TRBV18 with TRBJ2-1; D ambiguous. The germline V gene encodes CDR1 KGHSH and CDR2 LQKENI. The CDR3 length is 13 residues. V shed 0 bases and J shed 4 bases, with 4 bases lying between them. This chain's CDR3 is CASSPPSYNEQFF. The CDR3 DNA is TGTGCCAGCTCACCACCTAGTTACAATGAGCAGTTCTTC.

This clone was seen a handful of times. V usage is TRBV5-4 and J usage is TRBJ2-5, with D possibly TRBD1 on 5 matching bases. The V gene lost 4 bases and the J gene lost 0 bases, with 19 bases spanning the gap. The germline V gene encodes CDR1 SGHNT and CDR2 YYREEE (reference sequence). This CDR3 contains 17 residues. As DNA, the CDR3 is TGTGCCAGCAGCCCCGGTGGGGCAGGGTCGTACCAAGAGACCCAGTACTTC. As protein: CASSPGGAGSYQETQYF.

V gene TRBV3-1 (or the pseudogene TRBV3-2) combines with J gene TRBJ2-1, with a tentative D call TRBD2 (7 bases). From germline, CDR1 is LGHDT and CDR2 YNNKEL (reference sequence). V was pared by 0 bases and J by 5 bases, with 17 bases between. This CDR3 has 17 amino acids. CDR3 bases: TGTGCCAGCAGCCAAGAGTTTATCGGCGGGGGCAACAATGAGCAGTTCTTC. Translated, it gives CASSQEFIGGGNNEQFF.

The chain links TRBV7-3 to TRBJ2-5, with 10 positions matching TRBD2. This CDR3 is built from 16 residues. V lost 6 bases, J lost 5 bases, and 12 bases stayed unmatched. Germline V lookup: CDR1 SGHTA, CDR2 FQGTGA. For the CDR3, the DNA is TGTGCCAGCAGGAACCCGGGACTAGCGTTCGGTGAGACCCAGTACTTC. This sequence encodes CASRNPGLAFGETQYF.

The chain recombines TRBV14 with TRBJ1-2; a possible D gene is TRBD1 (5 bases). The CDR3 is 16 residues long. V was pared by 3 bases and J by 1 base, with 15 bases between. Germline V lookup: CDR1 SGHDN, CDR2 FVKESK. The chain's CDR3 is CASSHGTGTFNYGYTF. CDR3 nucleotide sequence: TGTGCCAGCAGCCACGGGACCGGGACTTTTAACTATGGCTACACCTTC.

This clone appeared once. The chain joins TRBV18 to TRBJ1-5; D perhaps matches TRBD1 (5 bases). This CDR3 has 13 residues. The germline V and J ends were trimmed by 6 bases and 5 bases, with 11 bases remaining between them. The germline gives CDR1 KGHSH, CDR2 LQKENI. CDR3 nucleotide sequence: TGTGCCAGCTCCCCCAGGGCGGATCAGCCCCAGCATTTT. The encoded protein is CASSPRADQPQHF.

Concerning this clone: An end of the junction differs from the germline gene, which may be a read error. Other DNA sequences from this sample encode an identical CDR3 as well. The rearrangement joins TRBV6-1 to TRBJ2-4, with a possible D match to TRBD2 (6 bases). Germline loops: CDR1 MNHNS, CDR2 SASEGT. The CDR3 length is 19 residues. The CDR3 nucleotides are TGTGCTAGCAGTGGCCGCCCTAGGGGTGGGACTTTGGCCAAAAACATTCAGTACTTC. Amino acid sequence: CASSGRPRGGTLAKNIQYF.

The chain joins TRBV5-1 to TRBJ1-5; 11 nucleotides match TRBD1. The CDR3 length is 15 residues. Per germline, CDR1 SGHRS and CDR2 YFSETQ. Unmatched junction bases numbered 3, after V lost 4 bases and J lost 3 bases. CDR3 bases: TGCGCCAGCAGCCCGGGACAGGGGGACAATCAGCCCCAGCATTTT. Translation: CASSPGQGDNQPQHF.

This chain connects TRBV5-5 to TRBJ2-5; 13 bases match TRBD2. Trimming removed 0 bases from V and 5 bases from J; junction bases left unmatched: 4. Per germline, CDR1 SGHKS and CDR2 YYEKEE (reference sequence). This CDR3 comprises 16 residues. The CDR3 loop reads CASSLELAGGRETQYF. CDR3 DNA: TGTGCCAGCAGCTTGGAACTAGCGGGGGGGCGGGAGACCCAGTACTTC.

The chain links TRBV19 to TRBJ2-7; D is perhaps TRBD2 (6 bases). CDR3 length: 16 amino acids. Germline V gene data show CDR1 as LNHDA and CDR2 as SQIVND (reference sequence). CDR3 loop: CVRSPQTRSSSYEQYF. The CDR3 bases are TGTGTTAGATCCCCCCAGACTAGATCGAGCTCCTACGAGCAGTACTTC.

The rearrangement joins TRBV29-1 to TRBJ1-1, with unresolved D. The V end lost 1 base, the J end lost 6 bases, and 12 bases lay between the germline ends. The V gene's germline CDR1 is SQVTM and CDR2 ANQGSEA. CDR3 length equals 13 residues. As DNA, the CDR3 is TGCAGCGTTGAAGGTCCGACTCGGTCTGAAGCTTTCTTT. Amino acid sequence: CSVEGPTRSEAFF.

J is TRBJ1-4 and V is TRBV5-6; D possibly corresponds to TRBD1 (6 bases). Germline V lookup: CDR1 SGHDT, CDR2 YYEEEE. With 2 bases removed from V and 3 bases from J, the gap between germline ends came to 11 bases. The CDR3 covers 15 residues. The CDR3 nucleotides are TGTGCCAGCAGCTTTGCAGGGGATCCTAATGAAAAACTGTTTTTT. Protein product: CASSFAGDPNEKLFF.

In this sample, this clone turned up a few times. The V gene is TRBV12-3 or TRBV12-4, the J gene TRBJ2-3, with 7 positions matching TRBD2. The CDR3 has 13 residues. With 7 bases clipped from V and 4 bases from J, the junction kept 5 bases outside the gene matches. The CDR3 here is CASNLRGADTQYF. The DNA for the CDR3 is TGTGCCAGCAACCTCCGGGGGGCAGATACGCAGTATTTT.

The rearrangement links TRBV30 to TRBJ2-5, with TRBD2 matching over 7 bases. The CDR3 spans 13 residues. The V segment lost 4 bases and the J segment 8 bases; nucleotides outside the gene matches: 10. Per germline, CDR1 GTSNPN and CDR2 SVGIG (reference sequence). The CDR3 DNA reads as TGTGCCTGGAAGGGCGGGGGTTCGTTTACCCAGTACTTC. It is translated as CAWKGGGSFTQYF. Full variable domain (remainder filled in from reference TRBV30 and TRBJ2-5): SQTIHQWPATLVQPVGSPLSLECTVEGTSNPNLYWYRQAAGRGLQLLFYSVGIGQISSEVPQNLSASRPQDRQFILSSKKLLLSDSGFYLCAWKGGGSFTQYFGPGTRLLVL.

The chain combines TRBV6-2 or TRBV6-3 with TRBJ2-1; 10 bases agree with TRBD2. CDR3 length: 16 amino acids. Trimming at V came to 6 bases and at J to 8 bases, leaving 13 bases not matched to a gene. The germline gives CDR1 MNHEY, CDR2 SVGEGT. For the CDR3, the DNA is TGTGCCAGCAGCCCCAACCGAGCGGGGGGGGTCTATGAGCAGTTCTTC. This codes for CASSPNRAGGVYEQFF.

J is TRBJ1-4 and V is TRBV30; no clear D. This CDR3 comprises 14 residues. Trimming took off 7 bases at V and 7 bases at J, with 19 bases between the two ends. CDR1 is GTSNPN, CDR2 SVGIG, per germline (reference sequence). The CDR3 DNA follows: TGTGCCTTAACTTCCGGGTCCCTTAGTGAAAAACTGTTTTTT. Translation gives CALTSGSLSEKLFF.

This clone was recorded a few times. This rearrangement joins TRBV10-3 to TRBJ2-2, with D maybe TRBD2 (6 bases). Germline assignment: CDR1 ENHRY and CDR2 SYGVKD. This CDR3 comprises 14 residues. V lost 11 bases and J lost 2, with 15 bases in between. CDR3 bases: TGTGCCGGGGCAGGGAGGCTAAACACCGGGGAGCTGTTTTTT. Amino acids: CAGAGRLNTGELFF.

In DNA, the CDR3 is TGTGCCACCAGTGATTTAGGAGCGGGGAACACCGGGGAGCTGTTTTTT. Its translation is CATSDLGAGNTGELFF. The chain couples TRBV24-1 to TRBJ2-2; D possibly corresponds to TRBD2 (6 bases). The CDR3 has 16 amino acids. V was shortened by 1 base and J by 1 base, with 9 bases between the two germline ends. CDR1 and CDR2 (germline): KGHDR, SFDVKD.